The 13 T cell receptor beta chains in this list originate from one sample, sequenced in a study of blood T cells in healthy people across ages. Then a second PCR, running about 7 to 11 cycles, was carried out with a sample-barcoded 5' primer and a J-beta primer mix. MiXCR, applied by TCRdb to the 5' RACE reads, yields one record per CDR3 protein. The sample gives around 780,000 distinct CDR3 sequences, roughly 25% of which show up once; around 3% is in the top ten. The data also belong to a second study, concerning T cells of mothers and their children.

Material: blood. The receptors shown here come from a boy aged 5-17 years in good health.

This clonotype appeared a few times. The rearrangement joins TRBV7-9 to TRBJ2-5; 8 nucleotides align to TRBD2. The CDR3 extends over 16 amino acids. V shed 8 bases and J 2 bases; nucleotides not matched to a gene: 13. Germline loops: CDR1 SEHNR, CDR2 FQNEAQ (reference sequence). The CDR3 spells CASSASGREGQETQYF. DNA for the CDR3: TGTGCCAGCTCGGCTAGCGGGCGCGAGGGGCAAGAGACCCAGTACTTC.

The V gene is TRBV3-1, the J gene TRBJ2-5; D is ambiguous. The J call may be mistaken, given a closer DNA end match to TRBJ2-1. The CDR3 loop spans 14 amino acids. Germline values: CDR1 LGHDT, CDR2 YNNKEL (reference sequence). For the CDR3, the DNA is TGTGCCAGCAGGGGCTACGGAGTAAGGAATGAGCAGTTCTTC. Its protein product is CASRGYGVRNEQFF.

The rearrangement uses TRBV4-1 and TRBJ1-2; the D is unclear. The CDR3 is 15 residues long. Trimming took off 1 base at V and 3 bases at J, with 12 bases between the two ends. Germline assignment: CDR1 MGHRA and CDR2 YSYEKL. The CDR3 here is CASSQGEESYYGYTF. For the CDR3, the DNA is TGCGCCAGCAGCCAAGGGGAAGAGTCGTACTATGGCTACACCTTC.

The chain has TRBV12-3 or TRBV12-4 and TRBJ2-5; weak D call: TRBD2 (6 bases). CDR3 length: 13 residues. Trimming removed 8 bases at V and 4 bases at J, with 14 bases between. CDR3 residues: CASGARLGETQYF. For the CDR3, the DNA is TGTGCCAGCGGCGCCCGACTAGGAGAGACCCAGTACTTC.

This clonotype was counted once. CDR3 DNA sequence: TGCGCCAGCAGCCAACCTTCACGGGGGGCCGCCTACAATGAGCAGTTCTTC. Protein sequence: CASSQPSRGAAYNEQFF. The chain joins TRBV4-1 to TRBJ2-1; D is possibly TRBD2 (7 bases). The CDR3 is 17 residues long. Germline CDR1 and CDR2: MGHRA and YSYEKL. With 2 bases removed from V and 2 bases from J, the gap between germline ends came to 16 bases.

This clonotype was seen only a few times. The chain recombines TRBV7-8 with TRBJ2-3; 7 nucleotides line up with TRBD1. The germline gives CDR1 SGHVS, CDR2 FQNEAQ. The CDR3 spans 14 residues. V lost 5 bases and J lost 1; bases outside the gene matches: 3. The CDR3 region is CASSRQGGTDTQYF. The CDR3 region has the DNA TGTGCCAGCAGCCGCCAGGGGGGCACAGATACGCAGTATTTT.

The chain links TRBV4-1 to TRBJ2-4; D gene unclear. Between the trimmed V and J ends, which lost 2 bases and 0 bases, there was a span of 5 bases. CDR3 size: 14 residues. Germline V gene sequence: CDR1 MGHRA, CDR2 YSYEKL. The CDR3 DNA follows: TGCGCCAGCAGCCAAATAGAAGCCAAAAACATTCAGTACTTC. Protein sequence: CASSQIEAKNIQYF.

This clonotype has just a few counts. This rearrangement joins TRBV6-1 to TRBJ2-5, with unresolved D. CDR1 is MNHNS, CDR2 SASEGT, per germline. This CDR3 is built from 11 residues. The V gene lost 5 bases and the J gene lost 7 bases, with 8 bases spanning the gap. For the CDR3, the DNA is TGTGCCAGCAGTTCTACGGGGACCCAGTACTTC. It specifies CASSSTGTQYF.

This clonotype was observed a few times. The CDR3 region has the DNA TGTGCCAGCAGTCCGACAGTCGCCCCCCGGGACGAGCAGTACTTC. Translated: CASSPTVAPRDEQYF. The genes are TRBV27 and TRBJ2-7, with D tentatively TRBD1 (5 bases). V was shortened by 5 bases and J by 5 bases, with 19 bases between the two germline ends. The CDR3 totals 15 residues. Germline values: CDR1 MNHEY, CDR2 SMNVEV (reference sequence).

The chain carries TRBV4-1 and TRBJ2-3, with D possibly matching TRBD1 (5 bases). CDR1 is MGHRA and CDR2 is YSYEKL in the germline V gene. The ends were cut back, 0 bases at V and 3 bases at J, with 13 bases in the middle. CDR3 length: 16 amino acids. CDR3 sequence: CASSQDLETGTDTQYF. The CDR3 DNA follows: TGCGCCAGCAGCCAAGATCTGGAAACAGGTACAGATACGCAGTATTTT.

This clonotype was detected only a few times. V and J are TRBV14 and TRBJ2-5; 12 bases agree with TRBD1. The CDR3 runs to 15 residues. The germline CDR1 and CDR2 sequences are SGHDN and FVKESK. V was clipped by 4 bases and J by 4 bases; unmatched bases: 4. The CDR3 spells CASSRDRGRGETQYF. The DNA of the CDR3 is TGTGCCAGCAGCCGGGACAGGGGGCGCGGAGAGACCCAGTACTTC.

The chain has TRBV5-1 and TRBJ2-7, with D perhaps assigned TRBD1 or TRBD2 (6 bases each). Germline V lookup: CDR1 SGHRS, CDR2 YFSETQ. The CDR3 extends over 15 amino acids. V lost 1 base to trimming and J lost 4 bases, with 15 bases between them. The CDR3, as DNA: TGCGCCAGCAGCTTGAACGACGGGGGCACTTACGAGCAGTACTTC. Its protein is CASSLNDGGTYEQYF. Variable domain in full (rest from reference TRBV5-1 and TRBJ2-7): KAGVTQTPRYLIKTRGQQVTLSCSPISGHRSVSWYQQTPGQGLQFLFEYFSETQRNKGNFPGRFSGRQFSNSRSEMNVSTLELGDSALYLCASSLNDGGTYEQYFGPGTRLTVT.

This clonotype was seen more than once but under ten times. V and J are TRBV4-1 and TRBJ1-5, with TRBD1 identical over 9 bases. CDR1 and CDR2 from the germline V gene are MGHRA and YSYEKL. Germline trimming cut 2 bases from V and 6 bases from J; bases unmatched to any gene: 8. The CDR3 has 16 amino acids. CDR3 bases: TGCGCCAGCAGCCAAACACAGGGGGCGCTGGGTCAGCCCCAGCATTTT. It yields the protein CASSQTQGALGQPQHF.